Each of the 26 T cell receptor delta chains below was sequenced from the same sample in a study of gamma-delta chains in newborns, infants, children. TCRdb re-called clones from the reads via CATT. The sample has 8,000 or so delta-chain clones, roughly 3.5% seen once. The specimen sequenced was blood. The receptors stem from a child who was a newborn, infant or young child, either healthy, febrile or measles-vaccinated (not recorded which).

Concerning this clone: Since a much larger clone is just one base distant, this may be a read error. The V call is TRDV2, the J call TRDJ3; 7 nucleotides agree with TRDD3. With 0 bases clipped from V and 0 bases from J, the junction kept 7 bases outside the gene matches. The CDR3 runs to 19 residues. Germline assignment: CDR1 GEAIGNYY and CDR2 EKD. Here the CDR3 DNA reads TGTGCCTGTGACACCTGGGGGACACCCAGCTCCTGGGACACCCGACAGATGTTTTTC. Translated, it gives CACDTWGTPSSWDTRQMFF.

This clone came up a few times. TCRdb has a much larger clone's protein, which differs at residue 11 from the translation of this DNA, likely because of a read error; what is shown is the protein translated from the DNA. The rearrangement joins TRDV2 to TRDJ3; 7 bases match TRDD3. The CDR3 contains 18 residues. Germline V gene lookup returns CDR1 GEAIGNYY and CDR2 EKD. CDR3 loop: CACDTVWGSSRDTRQMFF. The CDR3 DNA reads TGTGCCTGTGACACCGTTTGGGGGAGCTCCCGGGACACCCGACAGATGTTTTTC.

In this sample, this clone turned up a few times. The protein recorded in TCRdb matches a much larger clone and deviates from this DNA's translation at residue 4, suggesting a read error; the protein here is obtained by translating the DNA. CDR3 sequence reads: CACGTWGIPGKLIF. DNA of the CDR3: TGTGCCTGTGGCACCTGGGGGATACCCGGTAAACTCATCTTT. The rearrangement joins TRDV2 to TRDJ1; 11 bases are a match to TRDD3. The CDR3 runs to 14 residues. The germline V gene encodes CDR1 GEAIGNYY and CDR2 EKD.

With respect to this clone: With a much larger clone just one base away, this may be a read error. The rearrangement joins TRDV2 to TRDJ3, with 10 bases lining up with TRDD3. The J gene was not available in TCRdb and was assigned here by matching the DNA to germline segments. The germline gives CDR1 GEAIGNYY, CDR2 EKD. The CDR3 is 20 residues long. CDR3 sequence (DNA): TGTGCCTGTGACACCTACTGGGGGATCGCGAGCTCCCGGGACACCCGACAGATGTTTTTC. It yields the protein CACDTYWGIASSRDTRQMFF.

In the case of this clone: The junction shows a germline mismatch at one end, possibly a read error. Other nucleotide sequences in the sample specify the same CDR3. This chain uses TRDV2 with TRDJ3; TRDD3 matches at 7 bases. CDR1 is GEAIGNYY, CDR2 EKD, per germline. The CDR3 runs to 20 residues. The CDR3 DNA follows: TGTGCCTGCGACACCGTGGACTGGGGACTCGGAGGCTGGGACACCCGACAGATGTTTTTC. As protein: CACDTVDWGLGGWDTRQMFF.

Sample share makes this clone medium-sized. The chain is built from TRDV2 and TRDJ3; a possible D gene is TRDD3 (5 bases). V was pared by 1 base and J by 0 bases, with 12 bases between. The CDR3 has 18 residues. CDR1 and CDR2 (germline): GEAIGNYY, EKD. As DNA, the CDR3 is TGTGCCTGTGACACTGGGGCCTTTAGCTCCTGGGACACCCGACAGATGTTTTTC. It encodes CACDTGAFSSWDTRQMFF.

This clone has more than one count but fewer than ten. A read error may be the cause here, since a much bigger clone is one base away. This same CDR3 is encoded by further DNA sequences in the sample. The chain carries TRDV2 and TRDJ1, with 8 bases aligning to TRDD3. The CDR3 contains 15 residues. After removal of 3 bases from V and 0 bases from J, the junction contained 5 bases not matched to a gene. Germline lookup yields CDR1 GEAIGNYY and CDR2 EKD. As DNA, the CDR3 is TGTGCCTGTGACGTACTGGGGGCTTACACCGATAAACTCATCTTT. Protein product: CACDVLGAYTDKLIF.

Notes on this clone: A read error is the likely source, as a far larger clone sits one nucleotide away. Other nucleotide sequences in the sample specify the same CDR3. The J gene is TRDJ3, the V gene TRDV2; 10 bases align to TRDD3. The V gene's germline CDR1 is GEAIGNYY and CDR2 EKD. The CDR3 is 18 amino acids. CDR3 residues: CACDTGGYGSWDTRQMFF. CDR3 bases: TGTGCCTGTGACACAGGGGGATACGGCTCCTGGGACACCCGGCAGATGTTTTTC.

This clone was seen only a few times. The same CDR3 arises from other DNA sequences in this sample as well. The chain combines TRDV2 with TRDJ1; 10 bases are a match to TRDD3. CDR1 is GEAIGNYY, CDR2 EKD, per germline. The CDR3 is 15 amino acids. The V and J ends lost 0 bases and 2 bases, in that order; junction bases with no gene match: 2. CDR3 region: CACDTLLGDTDKLIF. The CDR3 bases are TGTGCCTGTGACACCTTACTGGGGGATACCGATAAACTCATCTTT.

By proportion, this clone is medium-sized. The genes are TRDV2 and TRDJ3, with 12 bases identical to TRDD3. The CDR3 contains 20 residues. Trimming at V came to 3 bases and at J to 2 bases, leaving 10 bases not matched to a gene. The germline gives CDR1 GEAIGNYY, CDR2 EKD. CDR3 sequence reads: CACDQVLGDTETWDTRQMFF. In DNA form, the CDR3 reads TGTGCCTGTGACCAGGTACTGGGGGATACAGAGACCTGGGACACCCGACAGATGTTTTTC.

A few counts support this clone. The protein that TCRdb holds for this DNA derives from a much larger clone and differs from the translated DNA at residue 5, which likely indicates a read error; the protein shown here is translated from the DNA. The rearrangement uses TRDV2 and TRDJ3; D ambiguous. The CDR3 consists of 16 residues. The V and J ends lost 3 bases and 0 bases respectively, with 8 bases between them. The germline gives CDR1 GEAIGNYY, CDR2 EKD. Here the CDR3 reads CACDAVLSWDTRQMFF. Here the CDR3 DNA reads TGTGCCTGTGACGCCGTCCTCTCCTGGGACACCCGACAGATGTTTTTC.

The V and J genes are TRDV2 and TRDJ1; tentatively, D is TRDD3 (6 bases). Germline V gene sequence: CDR1 GEAIGNYY, CDR2 EKD. The CDR3 contains 14 residues. The V end was cut by 0 bases, the J end by 4 bases, with 11 bases between. DNA of the CDR3: TGTGCCTGTGACACCTGGGGGTCTGGCGATAAACTCATCTTT. Residues: CACDTWGSGDKLIF.

About this clone itself: A far larger clone is off by one base, so a read error is likely. The chain joins TRDV2 to TRDJ3, with D unresolved. The germline V gene encodes CDR1 GEAIGNYY and CDR2 EKD. The CDR3 covers 15 residues. V lost 3 bases to trimming and J lost 4 bases, with 9 bases between them. CDR3 DNA sequence: TGTGCCTGTGACTCGGTGGGATGGGACACCCGACAGATGTTTTTC. This gives the protein CACDSVGWDTRQMFF.

By its share, this clone is medium-sized (0.01 to 0.1%). The identical CDR3 is also encoded by other nucleotide sequences in the sample. The rearrangement uses TRDV2 and TRDJ3; D not certain. The CDR3 spans 17 residues. Germline CDR1 GEAIGNYY, CDR2 EKD. Trimming stripped 3 bases from V and 1 base from J, with 12 bases between. CDR3 protein: CACDGAVDSWDTRQMFF. CDR3 DNA sequence: TGTGCCTGTGACGGAGCGGTAGATTCCTGGGACACCCGACAGATGTTTTTC.

This clone was observed a few times. A far bigger clonotype differs at one base, so this is likely a read error. J is TRDJ3 and V is TRDV2; 9 positions agree with TRDD3. The trim removed 6 bases at V and 0 bases at J, leaving 11 bases unmatched. The CDR3 is 19 amino acids. The V gene's germline CDR1 is GEAIGNYY and CDR2 EKD. The CDR3 coding sequence is TGTGCCTGTAACAAGTGGGGGATATATAGCTCCTGGGACACCCGACAGATGTTTTTC. It yields the protein CACNKWGIYSSWDTRQMFF.

Points on this clone: A read error may be the cause here, since a much bigger clone is one base away. The genes are TRDV2 and TRDJ2; D possibly corresponds to TRDD3 (6 bases). The CDR3 runs 15 residues. In germline, CDR1 is GEAIGNYY, CDR2 EKD. Trimming took 2 bases from V and 0 from J, leaving 9 bases between them. The CDR3 nucleotides read TGTGCCTGTGACATTGTGGGGGCTTTGACAGCACAACTCTTCTTT. This translates into CACDIVGALTAQLFF.

This clone was counted a few times. The chain couples TRDV2 to TRDJ3, with 11 nucleotides matching TRDD3. The CDR3 sequence is 19 residues long. J was trimmed by 0 bases and V by 5 bases; bases with no gene match: 8. CDR1 GEAIGNYY and CDR2 EKD come from the germline V gene. CDR3 residues: CACGALLGDSSWDTRQMFF. The DNA for the CDR3 is TGTGCCTGTGGCGCCCTACTGGGGGATAGCTCCTGGGACACCCGACAGATGTTTTTC.

This clone occurred a few times. It is likely a read error: a sequence one base away is far more abundant. The gene calls are TRDV2 and TRDJ3, with 9 bases matching TRDD3. J lost 0 bases, V lost 3 bases, and 8 bases had no gene match. Germline CDR1 is GEAIGNYY and CDR2 is EKD. The CDR3 runs to 19 residues. CDR3 nucleotide sequence: TGTGCCTGTGACGCCGGATACTGGGGGAGCTCCTGGGACACCCGACAGATGTTTTTC. It codes for CACDAGYWGSSWDTRQMFF.

V and J are TRDV1 and TRDJ1; 10 nucleotides line up with TRDD3. The trim removed 5 bases at V and 0 bases at J, leaving 12 bases unmatched. Germline V gives CDR1 TSWWSYY, CDR2 QGS. This CDR3 has 18 residues. The chain's CDR3 is CALGKPLRTGGYTDKLIF. CDR3 DNA: TGTGCTCTTGGGAAGCCCCTACGTACTGGGGGATACACCGATAAACTCATCTTT.

This clone was observed at least ten times. This sequence joins TRDV2 and TRDJ2; 11 nucleotides line up with TRDD3. Losses at the gene ends were 1 base for V and 6 bases for J; bases not matched to a gene: 12. Germline loops: CDR1 GEAIGNYY, CDR2 EKD. This CDR3 contains 18 residues. For the CDR3, the DNA is TGTGCCTGTGACACACTGGGGGATAAAGCAGGTAAGGCAGCACAACTCTTCTTT. Amino acid sequence: CACDTLGDKAGKAAQLFF.

This clone came up a few times. TCRdb records a much larger clone's protein for this DNA, with a difference at residue 12 that likely arises from a read error; the protein given is the translation of the DNA. The chain carries TRDV2 and TRDJ3; 9 positions agree with TRDD3. This CDR3 comprises 18 residues. Germline CDR1 and CDR2: GEAIGNYY and EKD. In nucleotides, the CDR3 is TGTGCCTGTGACACCGTGGGGGATAGCTCCTGGGGCACCCGACAGATGTTTTTC. Its translation: CACDTVGDSSWGTRQMFF.

This clone was recorded a few times. A junction end diverges from the germline sequence, so it may reflect a read error. The chain combines TRDV2 with TRDJ3; TRDD3 matches 13 bases. CDR1 is GEAIGNYY and CDR2 is EKD in the germline V gene. CDR3 length equals 21 residues. The CDR3, as DNA: TGTGCCTGTGACTTTATACTGGGGGATACGGTCAACTCCTGGGACACCCGACAGGTGTTTTTC. As protein: CACDFILGDTVNSWDTRQVFF.

On this clone itself: This clone may be a read error of a much larger clone one base away. V gene TRDV2 combines with J gene TRDJ1; 7 nucleotides align to TRDD3. Trimming cost V 5 bases and J 0 bases; bases outside gene matches: 5. CDR3 length equals 14 residues. Germline V gene data show CDR1 as GEAIGNYY and CDR2 as EKD. The DNA for the CDR3 is TGTGCCTGTGGGCACCTGGGGGACACCGATAAACTCATCTTT. It translates to CACGHLGDTDKLIF.

The table lists this clone with a few counts. This may arise from a read error, as a much more abundant clone is one base away. The chain recombines TRDV2 with TRDJ1, with 11 bases identical to TRDD3. Germline CDR1 and CDR2: GEAIGNYY and EKD. The V and J ends lost 5 bases and 4 bases, in that order; junction bases with no gene match: 17. There are 18 residues in the CDR3. The CDR3 coding sequence is TGTGCCTGTGGCCTCCCCCCAAAGTACTGGGGGATAAACGATAAACTCATCTTT. It translates to CACGLPPKYWGINDKLIF.

Note on this clone: TCRdb pairs this DNA with a much larger clone's protein that differs at residue 3, likely a read error; the protein shown was translated from the DNA. The J gene is TRDJ3, the V gene TRDV2, with TRDD3 matching over 10 bases. CDR3 size: 18 residues. Germline V gives CDR1 GEAIGNYY, CDR2 EKD. CDR3 loop: CARDTGGYADWDTRQMFF. The CDR3, as DNA: TGTGCCCGTGACACCGGGGGATACGCGGACTGGGACACCCGACAGATGTTTTTC.

In its sample, this clone ranks as medium-sized (0.01 to 0.1%). Different DNA sequences within this sample yield the same CDR3. The genes are TRDV2 and TRDJ3, with D unclear. Germline assignment: CDR1 GEAIGNYY and CDR2 EKD. The CDR3 has 17 amino acids. V was pared by 0 bases and J by 0 bases, with 8 bases between. For the CDR3, the DNA is TGTGCCTGTGACACCGTACTTAGCTCCTGGGACACCCGACAGATGTTTTTC. Encoded protein: CACDTVLSSWDTRQMFF.